This entry concerns a single T cell receptor beta chain. Both 60 Vbeta primers and 13 Jbeta primers went into the PCR. Repertoires were generated with immunoSEQ multiplex PCR, while TCRdb's copy carries only in-frame clones and drops some. The sample lists 130,000 to 150,000 clones; 70% to 85% were seen once. Germline V lookup: CDR1 SGHRS, CDR2 YFSETQ. V gave up 4 bases and J gave up 4 bases, with 14 bases separating them. The CDR3 runs 14 residues. The sample is drawn from a study of cytomegalovirus exposure and HLA in healthy donors. Sequenced: PBMCs. The V call is TRBV5-1, the J call TRBJ2-5, with a weak D call TRBD1 (8 bases). The clonotype originates from a male donor in good health and CMV-seronegative. CDR3 coding DNA: TGCGCCAGCAGCCCTTACAGGGGGGGAGAGACCCAGTACTTC. This sequence encodes CASSPYRGGETQYF. Full variable domain (rest looked up from reference TRBV5-1 and TRBJ2-5): KAGVTQTPRYLIKTRGQQVTLSCSPISGHRSVSWYQQTPGQGLQFLFEYFSETQRNKGNFPGRFSGRQFSNSRSEMNVSTLELGDSALYLCASSPYRGGETQYFGPGTRLLVL.